This T cell receptor (beta chain) came from a study of control samples from healthy donors and cancer patients. A remark on this clone: Other DNA sequences in this specimen translate into the identical CDR3.

Germline CDR1 reads LNHDA; CDR2 reads SQIVND (reference sequence). The germline V and J ends were trimmed by 4 bases and 6 bases, with 6 bases remaining between them. The CDR3 has 12 residues. Clones were read by immunoSEQ multiplex PCR, and TCRdb kept only the in-frame ones, dropping some. The sample has about 76,000 clones; around 90% are singletons. Sequencing input: PBMCs. The chain uses TRBV19 and TRBJ2-2, with D possibly TRBD1 on 6 matching bases. The receptor's source is a woman aged 45-59 years with colorectal cancer. CDR3 DNA: TGTGCCAGTAGTACAGGGGCCGGGGAGCTGTTTTTT. This encodes CASSTGAGELFF.